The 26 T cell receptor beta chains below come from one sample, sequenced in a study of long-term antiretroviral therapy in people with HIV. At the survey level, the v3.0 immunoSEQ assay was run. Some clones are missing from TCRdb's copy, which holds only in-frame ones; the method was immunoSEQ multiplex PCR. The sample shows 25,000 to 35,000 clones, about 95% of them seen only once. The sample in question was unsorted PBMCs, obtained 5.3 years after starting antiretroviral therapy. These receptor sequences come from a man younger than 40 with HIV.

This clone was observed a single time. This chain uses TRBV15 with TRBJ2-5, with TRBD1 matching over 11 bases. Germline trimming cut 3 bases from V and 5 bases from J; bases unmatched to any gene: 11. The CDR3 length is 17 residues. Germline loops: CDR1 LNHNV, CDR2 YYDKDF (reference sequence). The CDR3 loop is CATSSLSDRGPSETQYF. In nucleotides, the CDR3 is TGTGCCACCAGCAGCCTGTCGGACAGGGGGCCCTCGGAGACCCAGTACTTC.

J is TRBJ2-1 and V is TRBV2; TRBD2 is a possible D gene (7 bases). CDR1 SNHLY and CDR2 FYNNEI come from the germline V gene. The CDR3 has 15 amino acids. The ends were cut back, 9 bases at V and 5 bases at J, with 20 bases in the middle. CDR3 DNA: TGTGCCAGTCAAGTCAGGGGAGGGTCCAACAATGAGCAGTTCTTC. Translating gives CASQVRGGSNNEQFF.

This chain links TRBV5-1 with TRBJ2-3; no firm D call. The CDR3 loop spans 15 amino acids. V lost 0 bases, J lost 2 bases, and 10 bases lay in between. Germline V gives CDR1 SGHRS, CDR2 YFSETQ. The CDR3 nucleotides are TGCGCCAGCAGCTTGGATAGGCAGGACACAGATACGCAGTATTTT. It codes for CASSLDRQDTDTQYF.

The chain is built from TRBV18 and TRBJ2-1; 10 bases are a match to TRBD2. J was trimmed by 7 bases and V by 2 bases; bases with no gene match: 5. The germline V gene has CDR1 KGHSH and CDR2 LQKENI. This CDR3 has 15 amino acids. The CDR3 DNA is TGTGCCAGCTCACCAAGCGGGAGGGCCCTAAATGAGCAGTTCTTC. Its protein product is CASSPSGRALNEQFF.

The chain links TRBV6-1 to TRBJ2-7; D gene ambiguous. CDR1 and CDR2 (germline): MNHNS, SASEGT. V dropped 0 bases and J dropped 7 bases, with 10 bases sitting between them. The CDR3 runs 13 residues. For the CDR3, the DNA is TGTGCCAGCAGTGAAGCGCTTTCGGGTGAGCAGTACTTC. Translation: CASSEALSGEQYF.

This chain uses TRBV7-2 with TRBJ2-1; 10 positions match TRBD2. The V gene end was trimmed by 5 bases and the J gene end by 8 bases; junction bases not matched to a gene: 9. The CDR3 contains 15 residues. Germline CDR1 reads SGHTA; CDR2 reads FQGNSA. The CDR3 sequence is CASSPTSGTSDEQFF. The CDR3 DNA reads TGTGCCAGCAGCCCCACTAGCGGGACATCGGATGAGCAGTTCTTC.

Here the CDR3 reads CASALEGEGVSGNTIYF. CDR3 sequence (DNA): TGCGCCAGCGCCCTGGAAGGGGAAGGGGTCTCTGGAAACACCATATATTTT. This chain joins TRBV5-1 and TRBJ1-3; D may be TRBD1 (5 bases). The CDR3 loop spans 17 amino acids. Germline CDR1 reads SGHRS; CDR2 reads YFSETQ. V was cut by 7 bases and J by 0 bases, with 20 bases left in between.

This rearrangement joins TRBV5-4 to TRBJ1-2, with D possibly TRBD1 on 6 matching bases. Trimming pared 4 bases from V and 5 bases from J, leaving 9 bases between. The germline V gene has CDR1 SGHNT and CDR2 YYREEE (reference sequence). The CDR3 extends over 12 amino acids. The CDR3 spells CASSLDRYGYTF. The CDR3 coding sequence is TGTGCCAGCAGCCTCGACAGGTATGGCTACACCTTC. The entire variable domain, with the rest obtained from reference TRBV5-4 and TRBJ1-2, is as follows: ETGVTQSPTHLIKTRGQQVTLRCSSQSGHNTVSWYQQALGQGPQFIFQYYREEENGRGNFPPRFSGLQFPNYSSELNVNALELDDSALYLCASSLDRYGYTFGSGTRLTVV.

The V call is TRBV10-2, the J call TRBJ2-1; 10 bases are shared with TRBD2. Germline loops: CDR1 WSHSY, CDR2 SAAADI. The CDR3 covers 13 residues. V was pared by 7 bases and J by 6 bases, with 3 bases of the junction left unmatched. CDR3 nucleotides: TGCGCCAGCACGAGCGGGAGGGTCAATGAGCAGTTCTTC. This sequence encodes CASTSGRVNEQFF.

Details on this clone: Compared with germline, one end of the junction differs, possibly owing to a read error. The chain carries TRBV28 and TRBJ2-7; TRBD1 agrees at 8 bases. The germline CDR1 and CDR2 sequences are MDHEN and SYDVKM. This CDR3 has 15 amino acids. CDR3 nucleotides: TGTGCCAGCAGTTCCGGGACAGGAGCGGGCTACGGGCAGTACTTC. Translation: CASSSGTGAGYGQYF.

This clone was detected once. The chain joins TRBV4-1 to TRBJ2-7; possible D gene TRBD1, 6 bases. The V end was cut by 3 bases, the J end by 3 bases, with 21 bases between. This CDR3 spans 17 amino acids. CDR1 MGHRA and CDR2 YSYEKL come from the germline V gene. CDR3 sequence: CASSQGLRTASVYEQYF. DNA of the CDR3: TGCGCCAGCAGCCAGGGATTACGGACAGCAAGCGTCTACGAGCAGTACTTC.

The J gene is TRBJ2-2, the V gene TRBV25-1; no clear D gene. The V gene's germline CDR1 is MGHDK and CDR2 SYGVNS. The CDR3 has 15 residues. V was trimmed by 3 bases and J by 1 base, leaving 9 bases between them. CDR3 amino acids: CASSDLTVNTGELFF. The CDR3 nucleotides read TGTGCCAGCAGTGACCTGACTGTGAACACCGGGGAGCTGTTTTTT.

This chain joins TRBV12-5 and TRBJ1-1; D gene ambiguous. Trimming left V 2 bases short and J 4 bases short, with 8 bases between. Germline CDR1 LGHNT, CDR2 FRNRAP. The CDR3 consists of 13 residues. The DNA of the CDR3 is TGTGCTAGTGGTTTGAGGACGGCCACTGAAGCTTTCTTT. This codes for CASGLRTATEAFF.

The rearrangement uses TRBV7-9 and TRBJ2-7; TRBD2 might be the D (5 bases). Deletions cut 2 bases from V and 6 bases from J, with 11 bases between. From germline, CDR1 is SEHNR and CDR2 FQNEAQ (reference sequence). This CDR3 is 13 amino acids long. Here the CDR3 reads CASSLWGDGEQYF. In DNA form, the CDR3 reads TGTGCCAGCAGCTTATGGGGAGACGGCGAGCAGTACTTC.

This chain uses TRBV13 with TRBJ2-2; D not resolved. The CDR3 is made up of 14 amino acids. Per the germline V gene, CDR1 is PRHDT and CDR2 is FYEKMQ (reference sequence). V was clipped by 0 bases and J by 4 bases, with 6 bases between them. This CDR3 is CASSLGPATGELFF. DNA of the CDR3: TGTGCCAGCAGCTTAGGCCCAGCCACCGGGGAGCTGTTTTTT.

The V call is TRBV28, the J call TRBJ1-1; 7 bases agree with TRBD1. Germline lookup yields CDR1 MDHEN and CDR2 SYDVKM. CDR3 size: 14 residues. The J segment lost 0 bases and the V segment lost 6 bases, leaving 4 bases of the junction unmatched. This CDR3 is CASRRGLMNTEAFF. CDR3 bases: TGTGCCAGCAGGAGGGGGCTGATGAACACTGAAGCTTTCTTT.

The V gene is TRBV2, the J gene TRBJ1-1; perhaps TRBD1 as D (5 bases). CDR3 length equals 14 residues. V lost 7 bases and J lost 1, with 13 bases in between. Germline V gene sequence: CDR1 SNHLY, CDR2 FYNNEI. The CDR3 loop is CASNPGLENTEAFF. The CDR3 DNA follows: TGTGCCAGCAATCCGGGACTCGAGAACACTGAAGCTTTCTTT. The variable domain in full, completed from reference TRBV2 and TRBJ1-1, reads EPEVTQTPSHQVTQMGQEVILRCVPISNHLYFYWYRQILGQKVEFLVSFYNNEISEKSEIFDDQFSVERPDGSNFTLKIRSTKLEDSAMYFCASNPGLENTEAFFGQGTRLTVV.

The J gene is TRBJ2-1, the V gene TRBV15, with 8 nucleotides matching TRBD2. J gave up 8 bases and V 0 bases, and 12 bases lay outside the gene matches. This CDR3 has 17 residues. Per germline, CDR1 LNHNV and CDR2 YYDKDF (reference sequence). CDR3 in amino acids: CATSRERSGGLFDEQFF. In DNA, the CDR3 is TGTGCCACCAGCAGAGAAAGGAGCGGGGGCTTGTTCGATGAGCAGTTCTTC.

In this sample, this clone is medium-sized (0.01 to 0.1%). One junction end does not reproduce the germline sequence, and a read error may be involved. The CDR3 region has the DNA TGTGCTAGCAGCCCCGGGACAGGTGGACTGGAGCAGTACTTC. This gives the protein CASSPGTGGLEQYF. V gene TRBV7-7 combines with J gene TRBJ2-7; 8 positions match TRBD1. This CDR3 spans 14 amino acids. Germline values: CDR1 SSHAT, CDR2 FNYEAQ (reference sequence).

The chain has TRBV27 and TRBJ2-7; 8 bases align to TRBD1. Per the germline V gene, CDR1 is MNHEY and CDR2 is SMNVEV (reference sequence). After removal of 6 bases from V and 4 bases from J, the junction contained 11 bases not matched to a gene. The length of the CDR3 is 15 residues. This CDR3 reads CASRIDRGIGYEQYF. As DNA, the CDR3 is TGTGCCAGCAGGATAGACAGGGGCATTGGATACGAGCAGTACTTC.

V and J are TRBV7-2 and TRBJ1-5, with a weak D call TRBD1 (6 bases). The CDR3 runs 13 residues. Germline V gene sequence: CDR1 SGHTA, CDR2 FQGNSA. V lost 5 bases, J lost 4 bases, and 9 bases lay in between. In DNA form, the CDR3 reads TGTGCCAGCAGCCGACAGGCAAATCAGCCCCAGCATTTT. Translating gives CASSRQANQPQHF. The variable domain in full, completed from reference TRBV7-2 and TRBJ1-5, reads GAGVSQSPSNKVTEKGKDVELRCDPISGHTALYWYRQSLGQGLEFLIYFQGNSAPDKSGLPSDRFSAERTGGSVSTLTIQRTQQEDSAVYLCASSRQANQPQHFGDGTRLSIL.

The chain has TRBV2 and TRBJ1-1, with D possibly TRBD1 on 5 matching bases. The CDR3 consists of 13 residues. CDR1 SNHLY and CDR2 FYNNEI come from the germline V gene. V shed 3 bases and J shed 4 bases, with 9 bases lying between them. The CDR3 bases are TGTGCCAGCAGTGACTTAGGGGTCACTGAAGCTTTCTTT. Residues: CASSDLGVTEAFF.

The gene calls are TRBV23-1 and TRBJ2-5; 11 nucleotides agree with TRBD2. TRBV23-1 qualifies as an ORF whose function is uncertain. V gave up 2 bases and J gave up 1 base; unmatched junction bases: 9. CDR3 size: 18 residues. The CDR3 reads CASSQPRGTSGPQETQYF. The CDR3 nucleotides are TGCGCCAGCAGTCAACCCAGGGGGACTAGCGGACCCCAAGAGACCCAGTACTTC.

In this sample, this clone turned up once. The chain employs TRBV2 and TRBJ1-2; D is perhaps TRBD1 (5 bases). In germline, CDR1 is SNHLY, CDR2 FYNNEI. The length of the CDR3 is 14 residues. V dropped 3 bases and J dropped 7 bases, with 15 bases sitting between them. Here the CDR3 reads CASSDSGGVVGYTF. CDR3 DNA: TGTGCCAGCAGTGATAGTGGAGGGGTCGTTGGCTACACCTTC.

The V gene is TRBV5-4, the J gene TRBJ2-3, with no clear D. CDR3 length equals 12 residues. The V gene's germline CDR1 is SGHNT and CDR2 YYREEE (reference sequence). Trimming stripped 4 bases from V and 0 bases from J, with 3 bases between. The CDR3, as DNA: TGTGCCAGCAGCCTCAGCACAGATACGCAGTATTTT. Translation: CASSLSTDTQYF.

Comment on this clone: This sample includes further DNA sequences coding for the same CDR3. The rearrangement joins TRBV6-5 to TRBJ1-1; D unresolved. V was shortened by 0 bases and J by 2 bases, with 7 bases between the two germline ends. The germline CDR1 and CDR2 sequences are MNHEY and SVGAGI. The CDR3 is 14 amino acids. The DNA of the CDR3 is TGTGCCAGCAGTTACTCAACCGGTAACACTGAAGCTTTCTTT. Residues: CASSYSTGNTEAFF.